A selection of T cell receptor beta chains follows, all from one sample in a study of blood T cell repertoires in COVID-19. TCRdb's table, derived via immunoSEQ multiplex PCR, lists solely in-frame clones and lacks some. In the table there are more than 85,000 clones, about 80% of which are singletons. The sample comprised peripheral blood. The source is a human donor in a cohort sampled during active COVID-19. The CDR3 runs from the conserved cysteine through the conserved F or W. D genes are given only for firm matches. Where a row states a size, it is once, few, many or the class of an expanded clone; other rows omit it.

v_gene	j_gene	abundance	d_gene	len	CDR3aa	CDR3nt
TRBV7-2	TRBJ1-2	.	TRBD1	15	CASSLGGTGVEGYTF	TGTGCCAGCAGCTTAGGGGGGACAGGGGTAGAGGGCTACACCTTC
TRBV27	TRBJ1-6	.	TRBD1	18	CASSSDRGLTSYNSPLHF	TGTGCCAGCAGTTCCGACAGGGGGCTAACGTCCTATAATTCACCCCTCCACTTT
TRBV18	TRBJ1-5	.	.	16	CASSPREGSGNQPQHF	TGTGCCAGCTCACCACGAGAGGGTTCTGGCAATCAGCCCCAGCATTTT
TRBV10-3	TRBJ2-7	.	TRBD2	16	CAISEIPTSGSSEQYF	TGTGCCATCAGTGAGATCCCTACTAGCGGGAGTAGCGAGCAGTACTTC
TRBV4-1	TRBJ2-1	.	.	12	CASNQGRDEQFF	TGCGCCAGCAACCAAGGGCGGGATGAGCAGTTCTTC
TRBV11-2	TRBJ1-3	.	.	17	CASSLIAGTNSGNTIYF	TGTGCCAGCAGCTTAATCGCAGGTACCAACTCTGGAAACACCATATATTTT
TRBV11-2	TRBJ2-1	.	TRBD1	14	CASNRDSAYNEQFF	TGTGCCAGCAACCGGGACAGTGCCTACAATGAGCAGTTCTTC
TRBV7-2	TRBJ1-1	few	.	14	CASSPRRGNTEAFF	TGTGCCAGCAGCCCAAGGAGGGGGAACACTGAAGCTTTCTTT
TRBV28	TRBJ1-5	.	.	15	CASSLLVGGGQPQHF	TGTGCCAGCAGTTTGTTAGTCGGTGGTGGTCAGCCCCAGCATTTT
TRBV5-1	TRBJ1-6	.	.	15	CASSQEQGANSPLHF	TGCGCCAGCAGTCAGGAACAAGGGGCAAATTCACCCCTCCACTTT
TRBV28	TRBJ2-1	.	.	15	CASSSGQSGYNEQFF	TGTGCCAGCAGCTCCGGACAGTCTGGATACAATGAGCAGTTCTTC
TRBV7-9	TRBJ2-5	.	TRBD2	16	CASSSRLAEIQETQYF	TGTGCCAGCAGCAGCAGACTAGCGGAGATACAAGAGACCCAGTACTTC
TRBV6-1	TRBJ2-5	.	TRBD2	18	CASSDWGSGRVVGETQYF	TGTGCCAGCAGTGATTGGGGTAGCGGGAGGGTGGTTGGAGAGACCCAGTACTTC
TRBV4-1	TRBJ2-4	.	.	16	CASSQVRRGTKNIQYF	TGCGCCAGCAGCCAAGTCCGGCGGGGTACCAAAAACATTCAGTACTTC
TRBV29-1	TRBJ1-2	once	TRBD1	11	CSVVGTGHYTF	TGCAGCGTTGTCGGGACAGGGCACTACACCTTC
TRBV29-1	TRBJ1-1	.	TRBD1	14	CSVEGQGFNTEAFF	TGCAGCGTTGAAGGACAGGGTTTCAACACTGAAGCTTTCTTT
TRBV23-1	TRBJ1-2	.	.	13	CASSRRTAWGYTF	TGCGCCAGCAGTCGACGGACAGCTTGGGGCTACACCTTC
TRBV7-2	TRBJ2-5	.	TRBD1	14	CASSFWGQGSTQYF	TGTGCCAGCAGCTTCTGGGGACAGGGTTCGACCCAGTACTTC
TRBV5-1	TRBJ2-2	.	TRBD2	14	CASSRREVAGELFF	TGCGCCAGCAGTCGGCGGGAGGTGGCCGGGGAGCTGTTTTTT
TRBV21-1	TRBJ2-3	.	.	16	CASSIGGRLKTDTQYF	TGTGCCAGCAGCATAGGCGGGAGATTAAAAACAGATACGCAGTATTTT
TRBV6-5	TRBJ2-2	.	.	16	CASSYSNPGNTGELFF	TGTGCCAGCAGTTACTCCAACCCCGGGAACACCGGGGAGCTGTTTTTT
TRBV10-2	TRBJ1-1	.	TRBD1	12	CAVTRQGTEAFF	TGCGCCGTCACACGACAGGGCACTGAAGCTTTCTTT
TRBV11-2	TRBJ2-5	.	.	13	CASRGQNQETQYF	TGTGCCAGCCGCGGACAGAACCAAGAGACCCAGTACTTC
TRBV25-1	TRBJ2-7	.	TRBD1	15	CASRGGTGAFYEQYF	TGTGCCAGCAGAGGAGGGACAGGGGCTTTCTACGAGCAGTACTTC
TRBV7-2	TRBJ1-1	.	.	13	CASSTHKNTEAFF	TGTGCCAGCAGCACTCATAAGAACACTGAAGCTTTCTTT
TRBV19	TRBJ1-6	once	.	17	CASSRGGLSRDNSPLHF	TGTGCCAGTAGCCGAGGCGGATTGAGCAGGGATAATTCACCCCTCCACTTT
TRBV5-8	TRBJ1-5	.	TRBD1	16	CASSSRQGRQSQPQHF	TGTGCCAGCAGCTCGAGACAGGGGCGGCAGAGTCAGCCCCAGCATTTT
TRBV15	TRBJ2-2	.	TRBD2	18	CATSRVPGLAVLPGELFF	TGTGCCACCAGCAGGGTACCGGGACTAGCAGTCCTACCCGGGGAGCTGTTTTTT
TRBV6-5	TRBJ2-7	.	.	12	CASSYSRYEQYF	TGTGCCAGCAGTTACTCGAGGTACGAGCAGTACTTC
TRBV18	TRBJ1-1	.	TRBD1	16	CASSPPVSQGFTEAFF	TGTGCCAGCTCACCACCGGTATCACAGGGGTTCACTGAAGCTTTCTTT
TRBV29-1	TRBJ2-3	.	TRBD1	13	CRAWTGETDTQYF	TGCAGAGCATGGACAGGGGAAACAGATACGCAGTATTTT
TRBV19	TRBJ2-1	once	TRBD2	15	CASKGVSSGYNEQFF	TGTGCCAGTAAAGGGGTATCTAGCGGGTACAATGAGCAGTTCTTC
TRBV4-3	TRBJ2-3	once	.	13	CASSQASGDTQYF	TGCGCCAGCAGCCAAGCCTCAGGCGATACGCAGTATTTT
TRBV28	TRBJ1-2	.	TRBD1	15	CASREHGTGTYGYTF	TGTGCCAGCAGGGAACACGGGACAGGGACCTATGGCTACACCTTC
TRBV6-4	TRBJ2-2	.	.	14	CASSAGINTGELFF	TGTGCCAGCAGTGCAGGGATTAACACCGGGGAGCTGTTTTTT